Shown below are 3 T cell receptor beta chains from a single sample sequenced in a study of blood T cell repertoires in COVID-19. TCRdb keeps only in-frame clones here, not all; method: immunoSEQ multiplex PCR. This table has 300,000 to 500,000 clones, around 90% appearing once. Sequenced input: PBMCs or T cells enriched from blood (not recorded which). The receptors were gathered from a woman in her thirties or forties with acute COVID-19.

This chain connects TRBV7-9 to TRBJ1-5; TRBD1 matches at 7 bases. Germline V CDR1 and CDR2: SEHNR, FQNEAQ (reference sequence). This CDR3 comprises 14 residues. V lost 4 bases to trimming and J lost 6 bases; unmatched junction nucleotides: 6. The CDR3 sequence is CASSSAGGGQPQHF. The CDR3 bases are TGTGCCAGCAGCTCCGCAGGGGGTGGTCAGCCCCAGCATTTT.

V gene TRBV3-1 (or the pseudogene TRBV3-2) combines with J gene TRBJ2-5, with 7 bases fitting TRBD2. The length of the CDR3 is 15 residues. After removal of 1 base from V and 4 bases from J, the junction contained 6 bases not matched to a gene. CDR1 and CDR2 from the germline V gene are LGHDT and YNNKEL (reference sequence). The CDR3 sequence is CASSQVRLAAETQYF. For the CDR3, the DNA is TGTGCCAGCAGCCAAGTTAGGCTAGCGGCAGAGACCCAGTACTTC.

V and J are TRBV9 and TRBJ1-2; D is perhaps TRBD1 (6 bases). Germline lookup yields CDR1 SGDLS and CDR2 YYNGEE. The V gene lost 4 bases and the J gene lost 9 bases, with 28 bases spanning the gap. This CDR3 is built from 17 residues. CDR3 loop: CASSQDDTGGLEGSYTF. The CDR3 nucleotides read TGTGCCAGCAGCCAAGATGATACGGGGGGGCTAGAAGGGAGCTACACCTTC.